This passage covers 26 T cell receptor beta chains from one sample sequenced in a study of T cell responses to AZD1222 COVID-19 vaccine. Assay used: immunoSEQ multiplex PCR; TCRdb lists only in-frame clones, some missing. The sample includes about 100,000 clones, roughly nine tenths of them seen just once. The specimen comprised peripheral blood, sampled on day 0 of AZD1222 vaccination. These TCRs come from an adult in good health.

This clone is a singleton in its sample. CDR3 sequence reads: CASSLVLAVEQYF. The CDR3 DNA reads TGTGCCAGCAGCTTGGTCCTAGCCGTCGAGCAGTACTTC. The rearrangement uses TRBV5-6 and TRBJ2-7; possible D gene TRBD2, 5 bases. The CDR3 runs 13 residues. Germline V gene data show CDR1 as SGHDT and CDR2 as YYEEEE. V was shortened by 0 bases and J by 6 bases, with 10 bases between the two germline ends.

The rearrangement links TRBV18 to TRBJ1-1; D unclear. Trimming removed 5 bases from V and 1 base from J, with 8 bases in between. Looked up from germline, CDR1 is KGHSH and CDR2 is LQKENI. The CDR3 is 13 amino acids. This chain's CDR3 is CASSIGGNTEAFF. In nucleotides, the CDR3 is TGTGCCAGCTCAATCGGAGGGAACACTGAAGCTTTCTTT.

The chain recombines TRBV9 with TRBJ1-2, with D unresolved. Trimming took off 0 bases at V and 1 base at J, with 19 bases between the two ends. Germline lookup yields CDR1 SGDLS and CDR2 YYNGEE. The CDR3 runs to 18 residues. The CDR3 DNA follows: TGTGCCAGCAGCGTAGGGGTCTTCGTAGGAGCCGATAACTATGGCTACACCTTC. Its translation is CASSVGVFVGADNYGYTF. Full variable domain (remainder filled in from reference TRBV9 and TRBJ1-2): DSGVTQTPKHLITATGQRVTLRCSPRSGDLSVYWYQQSLDQGLQFLIQYYNGEERAKGNILERFSAQQFPDLHSELNLSSLELGDSALYFCASSVGVFVGADNYGYTFGSGTRLTVV.

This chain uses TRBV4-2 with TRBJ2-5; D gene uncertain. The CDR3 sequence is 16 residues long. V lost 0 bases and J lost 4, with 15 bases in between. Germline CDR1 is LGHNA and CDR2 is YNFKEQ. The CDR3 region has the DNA TGTGCCAGCAGCCAAGAACACAGCACGACCCGAGAGACCCAGTACTTC. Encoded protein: CASSQEHSTTRETQYF.

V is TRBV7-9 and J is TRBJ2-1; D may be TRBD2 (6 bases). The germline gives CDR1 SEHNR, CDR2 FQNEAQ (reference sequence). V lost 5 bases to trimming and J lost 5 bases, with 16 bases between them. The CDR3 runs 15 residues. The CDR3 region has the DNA TGTGCCAGCAGCCCGTGGGGGGAGGACAACAATGAGCAGTTCTTC. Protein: CASSPWGEDNNEQFF.

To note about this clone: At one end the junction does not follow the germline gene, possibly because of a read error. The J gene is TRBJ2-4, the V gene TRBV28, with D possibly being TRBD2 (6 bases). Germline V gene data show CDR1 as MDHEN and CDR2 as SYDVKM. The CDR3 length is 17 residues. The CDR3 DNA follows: TGTGCCAGCAGTTTAAGGGGCACGGGGAGGACTCTCTTTCTCCCCCACTTC. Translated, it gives CASSLRGTGRTLFLPHF.

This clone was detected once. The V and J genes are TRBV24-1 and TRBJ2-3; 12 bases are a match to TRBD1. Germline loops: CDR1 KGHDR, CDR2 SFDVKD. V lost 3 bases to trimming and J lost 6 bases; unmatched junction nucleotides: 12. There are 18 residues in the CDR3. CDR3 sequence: CATSDPGTGGWKGDTQYF. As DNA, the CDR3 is TGTGCCACCAGTGATCCAGGGACAGGGGGCTGGAAGGGGGATACGCAGTATTTT.

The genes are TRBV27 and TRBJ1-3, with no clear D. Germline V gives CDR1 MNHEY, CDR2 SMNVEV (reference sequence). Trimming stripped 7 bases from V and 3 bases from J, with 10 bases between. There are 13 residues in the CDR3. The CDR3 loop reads CASIPTRGNTIYF. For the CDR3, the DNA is TGTGCCAGCATCCCCACCCGTGGAAACACCATATATTTT.

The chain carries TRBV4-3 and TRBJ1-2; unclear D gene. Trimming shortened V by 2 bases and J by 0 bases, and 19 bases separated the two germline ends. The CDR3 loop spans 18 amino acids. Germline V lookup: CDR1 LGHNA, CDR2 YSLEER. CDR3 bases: TGCGCCAGCAGCCAAACCCACCCTACACAGCCGGCTAACTATGGCTACACCTTC. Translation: CASSQTHPTQPANYGYTF.

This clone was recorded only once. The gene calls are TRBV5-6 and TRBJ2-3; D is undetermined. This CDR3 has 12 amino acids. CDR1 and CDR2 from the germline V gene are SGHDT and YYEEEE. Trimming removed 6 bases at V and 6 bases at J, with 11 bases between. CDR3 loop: CASKGPRDTQYF. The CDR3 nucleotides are TGTGCCAGCAAAGGACCCCGGGATACGCAGTATTTT. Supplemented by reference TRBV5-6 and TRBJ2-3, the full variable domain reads DAGVTQSPTHLIKTRGQQVTLRCSPKSGHDTVSWYQQALGQGPQFIFQYYEEEERQRGNFPDRFSGHQFPNYSSELNVNALLLGDSALYLCASKGPRDTQYFGPGTRLTVL.

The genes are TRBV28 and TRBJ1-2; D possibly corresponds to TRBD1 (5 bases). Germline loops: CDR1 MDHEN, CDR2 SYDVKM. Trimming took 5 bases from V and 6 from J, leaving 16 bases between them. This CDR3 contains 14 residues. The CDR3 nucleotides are TGTGCCAGCAGTCAAGCGGCCAGGGCCCATGGCTACACCTTC. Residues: CASSQAARAHGYTF.

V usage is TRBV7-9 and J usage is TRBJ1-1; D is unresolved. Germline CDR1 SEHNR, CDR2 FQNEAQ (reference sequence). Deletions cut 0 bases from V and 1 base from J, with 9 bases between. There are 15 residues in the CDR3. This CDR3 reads CASSLAAGSNTEAFF. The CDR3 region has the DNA TGTGCCAGCAGCTTAGCGGCAGGCTCGAACACTGAAGCTTTCTTT.

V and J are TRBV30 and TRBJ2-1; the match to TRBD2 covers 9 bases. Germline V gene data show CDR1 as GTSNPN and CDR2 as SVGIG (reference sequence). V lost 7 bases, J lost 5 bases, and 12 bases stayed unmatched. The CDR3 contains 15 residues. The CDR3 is CASLVSGRYDNEQFF. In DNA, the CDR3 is TGTGCCTCATTGGTTAGCGGGAGATATGACAATGAGCAGTTCTTC.

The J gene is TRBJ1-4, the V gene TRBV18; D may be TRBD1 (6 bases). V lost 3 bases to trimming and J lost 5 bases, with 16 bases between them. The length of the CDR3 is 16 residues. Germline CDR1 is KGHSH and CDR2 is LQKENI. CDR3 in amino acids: CASSPRGGQNNEKLFF. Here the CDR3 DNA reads TGTGCCAGCTCACCCCGGGGGGGGCAGAACAATGAAAAACTGTTTTTT.

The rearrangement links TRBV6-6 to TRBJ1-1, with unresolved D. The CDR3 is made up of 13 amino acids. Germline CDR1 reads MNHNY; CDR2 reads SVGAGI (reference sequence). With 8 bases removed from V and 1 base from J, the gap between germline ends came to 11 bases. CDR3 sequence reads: CASSSSRNTEAFF. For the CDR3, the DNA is TGTGCCAGCTCCTCCTCGAGGAACACTGAAGCTTTCTTT.

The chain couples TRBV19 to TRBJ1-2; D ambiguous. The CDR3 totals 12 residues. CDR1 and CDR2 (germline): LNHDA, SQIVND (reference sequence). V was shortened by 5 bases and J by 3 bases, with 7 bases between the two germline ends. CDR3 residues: CASSQSDYGYTF. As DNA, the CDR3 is TGTGCCAGTAGTCAATCGGACTATGGCTACACCTTC.

CDR3 residues: CASSIRRMDTEAFF. The CDR3 bases are TGTGCCAGTAGTATACGCAGGATGGACACTGAAGCTTTCTTT. The chain links TRBV19 to TRBJ1-1; D is unresolved. The CDR3 consists of 14 residues. Germline V gives CDR1 LNHDA, CDR2 SQIVND (reference sequence). V dropped 2 bases and J dropped 3 bases, with 10 bases sitting between them.

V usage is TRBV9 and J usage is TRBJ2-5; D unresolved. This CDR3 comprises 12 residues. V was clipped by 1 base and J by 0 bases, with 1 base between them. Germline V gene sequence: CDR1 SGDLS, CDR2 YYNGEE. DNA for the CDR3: TGTGCCAGCAGCGTAAACCAAGAGACCCAGTACTTC. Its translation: CASSVNQETQYF.

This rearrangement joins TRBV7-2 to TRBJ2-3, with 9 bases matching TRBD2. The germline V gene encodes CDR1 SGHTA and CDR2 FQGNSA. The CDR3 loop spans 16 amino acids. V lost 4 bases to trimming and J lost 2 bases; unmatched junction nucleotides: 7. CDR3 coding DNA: TGTGCCAGCAGCTCTTCGCGGGGGGGGATCACAGATACGCAGTATTTT. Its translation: CASSSSRGGITDTQYF.

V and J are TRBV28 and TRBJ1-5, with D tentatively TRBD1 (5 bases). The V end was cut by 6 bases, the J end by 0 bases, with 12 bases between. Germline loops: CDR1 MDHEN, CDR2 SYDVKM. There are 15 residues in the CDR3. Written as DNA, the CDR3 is TGTGCCAGCAGCTACGGGGCAGTTAGCAATCAGCCCCAGCATTTT. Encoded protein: CASSYGAVSNQPQHF.

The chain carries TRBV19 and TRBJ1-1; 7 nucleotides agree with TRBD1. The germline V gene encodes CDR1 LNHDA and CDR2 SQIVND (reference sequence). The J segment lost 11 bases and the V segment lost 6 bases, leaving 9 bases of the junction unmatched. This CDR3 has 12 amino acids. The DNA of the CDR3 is TGTGCCAGTAGGACAGGGCGAGGAGTTGCTTTCTTT. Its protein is CASRTGRGVAFF.

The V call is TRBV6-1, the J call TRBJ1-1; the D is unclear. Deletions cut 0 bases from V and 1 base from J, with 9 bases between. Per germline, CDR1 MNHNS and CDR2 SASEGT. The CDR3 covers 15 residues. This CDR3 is CASSEARAENTEAFF. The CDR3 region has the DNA TGTGCCAGCAGTGAAGCTAGGGCAGAGAACACTGAAGCTTTCTTT.

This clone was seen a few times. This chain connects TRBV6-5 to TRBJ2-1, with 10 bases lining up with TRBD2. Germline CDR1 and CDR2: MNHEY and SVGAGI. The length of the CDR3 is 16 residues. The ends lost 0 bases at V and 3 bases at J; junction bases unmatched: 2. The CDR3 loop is CASSYSPSGSYNEQFF. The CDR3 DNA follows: TGTGCCAGCAGTTACTCCCCTAGCGGGAGCTACAATGAGCAGTTCTTC.

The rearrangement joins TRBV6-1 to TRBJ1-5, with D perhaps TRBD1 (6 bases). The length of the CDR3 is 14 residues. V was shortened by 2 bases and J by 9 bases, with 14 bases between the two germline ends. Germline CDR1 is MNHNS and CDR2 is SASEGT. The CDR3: CASSEPGQPSPQHF. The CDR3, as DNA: TGTGCCAGCAGTGAACCGGGACAACCATCGCCCCAGCATTTT.

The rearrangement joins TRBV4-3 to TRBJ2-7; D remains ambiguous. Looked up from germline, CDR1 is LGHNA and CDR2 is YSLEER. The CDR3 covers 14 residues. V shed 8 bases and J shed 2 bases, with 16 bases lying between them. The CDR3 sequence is CASPSSRVAYEQYF. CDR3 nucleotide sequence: TGCGCCAGCCCGTCGTCTAGGGTCGCCTACGAGCAGTACTTC.

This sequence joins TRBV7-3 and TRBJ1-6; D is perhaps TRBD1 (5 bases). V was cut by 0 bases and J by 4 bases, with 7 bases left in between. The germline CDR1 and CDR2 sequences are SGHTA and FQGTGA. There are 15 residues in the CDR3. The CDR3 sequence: CASSLTGGYNSPLHF. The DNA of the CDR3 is TGTGCCAGCAGCTTAACGGGGGGTTATAATTCACCCCTCCACTTT.